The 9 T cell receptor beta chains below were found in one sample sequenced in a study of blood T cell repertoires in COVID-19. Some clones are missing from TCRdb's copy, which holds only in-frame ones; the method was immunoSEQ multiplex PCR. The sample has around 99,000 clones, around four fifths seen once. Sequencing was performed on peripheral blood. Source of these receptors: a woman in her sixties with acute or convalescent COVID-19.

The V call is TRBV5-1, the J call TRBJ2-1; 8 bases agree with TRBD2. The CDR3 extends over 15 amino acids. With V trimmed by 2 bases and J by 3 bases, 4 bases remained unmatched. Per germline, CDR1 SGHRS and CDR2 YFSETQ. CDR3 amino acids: CASSLLAENYNEQFF. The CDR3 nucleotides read TGCGCCAGCAGCTTACTAGCGGAGAACTACAATGAGCAGTTCTTC.

The CDR3 DNA sequence: TGCAGTGCTAGTCCGGGACAAATCATGAACACTGAAGCTTTCTTT. Amino acids: CSASPGQIMNTEAFF. The chain employs TRBV20-1 and TRBJ1-1; TRBD1 might be the D (6 bases). CDR3 length: 15 residues. The V end lost 3 bases, the J end lost 0 bases, and 14 bases lay between the germline ends. CDR1 is DFQATT and CDR2 is SNEGSKA in the germline V gene (reference sequence).

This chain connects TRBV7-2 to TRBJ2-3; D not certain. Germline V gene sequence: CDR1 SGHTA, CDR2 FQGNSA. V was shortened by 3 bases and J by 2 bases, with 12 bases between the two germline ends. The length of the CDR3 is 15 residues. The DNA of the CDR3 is TGTGCCAGCAGCTTGGTTAGCACCTCCACAGATACGCAGTATTTT. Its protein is CASSLVSTSTDTQYF.

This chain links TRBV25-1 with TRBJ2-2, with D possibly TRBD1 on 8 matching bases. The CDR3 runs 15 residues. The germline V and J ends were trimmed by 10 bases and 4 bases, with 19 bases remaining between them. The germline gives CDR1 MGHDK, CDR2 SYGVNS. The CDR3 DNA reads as TGTGCCACTATTTCGGACAGGGAGGGCACCGGGGAGCTGTTTTTT. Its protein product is CATISDREGTGELFF.

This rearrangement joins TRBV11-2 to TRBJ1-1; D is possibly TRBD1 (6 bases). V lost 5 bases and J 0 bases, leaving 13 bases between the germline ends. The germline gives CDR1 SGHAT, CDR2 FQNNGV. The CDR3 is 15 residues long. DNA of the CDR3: TGTGCCAGCAGCCCTCGTGGACAGATGAACACTGAAGCTTTCTTT. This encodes CASSPRGQMNTEAFF. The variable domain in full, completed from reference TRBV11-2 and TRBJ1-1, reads EAGVAQSPRYKIIEKRQSVAFWCNPISGHATLYWYQQILGQGPKLLIQFQNNGVVDDSQLPKDRFSAERLKGVDSTLKIQPAKLEDSAVYLCASSPRGQMNTEAFFGQGTRLTVV.

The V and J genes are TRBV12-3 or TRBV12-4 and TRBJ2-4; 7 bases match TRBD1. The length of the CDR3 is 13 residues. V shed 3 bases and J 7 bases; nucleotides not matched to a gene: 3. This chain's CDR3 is CASSLWDSNIQYF. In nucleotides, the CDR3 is TGTGCCAGCAGTTTGTGGGACAGTAACATTCAGTACTTC.

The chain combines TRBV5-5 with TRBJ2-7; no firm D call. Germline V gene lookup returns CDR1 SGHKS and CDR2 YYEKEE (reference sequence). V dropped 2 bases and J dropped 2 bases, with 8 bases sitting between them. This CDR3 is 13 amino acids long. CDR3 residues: CASSLSPAYEQYF. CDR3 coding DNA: TGTGCCAGCAGCTTATCCCCTGCCTACGAGCAGTACTTC.

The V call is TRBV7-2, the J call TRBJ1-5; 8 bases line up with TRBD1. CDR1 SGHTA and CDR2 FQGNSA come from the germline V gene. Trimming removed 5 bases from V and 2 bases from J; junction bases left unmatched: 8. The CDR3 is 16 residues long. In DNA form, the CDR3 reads TGTGCCAGCAGCCCTCAACAGGGGGATGGCAATCAGCCCCAGCATTTT. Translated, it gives CASSPQQGDGNQPQHF.

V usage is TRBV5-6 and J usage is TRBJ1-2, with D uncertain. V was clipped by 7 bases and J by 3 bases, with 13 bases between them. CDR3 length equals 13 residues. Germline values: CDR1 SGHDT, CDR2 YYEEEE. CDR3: CASSGPRDYGYTF. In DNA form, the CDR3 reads TGTGCCAGCTCAGGTCCGCGGGACTATGGCTACACCTTC.